This T cell receptor (beta chain) was obtained from a study of Graves' ophthalmopathy and Graves' hyperthyroidism. This clonotype was found many times. Its antigen is unknown. RNA transcripts were the template, and TCR beta CDR3 regions were amplified from them. First-round RT-PCR relied on HTBI primers, and a second-round multiplex PCR came next. TCRdb called the multiplex PCR reads again in MiXCR, with one record for every CDR3 protein. The profile shows 350,000 to 450,000 distinct CDR3 sequences, around 21% of them singletons. CDR1 and CDR2 (germline): MNHEY, SMNVEV (reference sequence). V dropped 5 bases and J dropped 1; count of bases not matched to a gene: 5. This CDR3 contains 14 residues. Eligible hyperthyroidism cases comprised new diagnoses of under 2 months' duration in individuals aged 18 to 65. Study-level results: A majority of expanded thyroid clonotypes exceeding 0.001 frequency were likewise present in blood. For separating ophthalmopathy from stable hyperthyroidism, a 13-signature model gave 85% to 90% sensitivity and about 82% specificity.

Sequencing was carried out using peripheral blood. The clonotype originates from a woman aged 18 to 35 with stable Graves' hyperthyroidism. This rearrangement joins TRBV27 to TRBJ2-7, with 7 bases that match TRBD2. The CDR3 sequence is CASSLRLASYEQYF. CDR3 in DNA: TGTGCCAGCAGTCTTAGACTAGCTTCCTACGAGCAGTACTTC.